A selection of T cell receptor beta chains follows, all from one sample in a study of T-cell reconstitution after alpha-beta-depleted transplantation in children. One entry per CDR3 protein, called by TCRdb with MiXCR from the PCR reads. This table has 300,000 to 400,000 distinct CDR3 sequences, around 15% appearing once. The source was PBMCs, mostly from graft donor cells, collected 360 days after TCRalphabeta/CD19-depleted stem cell transplant. These receptors originate from a male patient aged 2-15 years who had a stem cell transplant for acute lymphoblastic leukemia, so the T cells may come from the graft donor. Each CDR3 is given with its conserved first and last residue. Each record gives: V gene, J gene, CDR3 protein.

V: TRBV19; J: TRBJ2-5; CDR3: CASSKLVASQETQYF
V: TRBV12-3/TRBV12-4; J: TRBJ1-1; CDR3: CASRSTLRNTEAFF
V: TRBV20-1; J: TRBJ2-3; CDR3: CSAANGGARTDTQYF
V: TRBV6-2/TRBV6-3; J: TRBJ1-5; CDR3: CASSYKGAGNQPQHF
V: TRBV29-1; J: TRBJ2-1; CDR3: CSAQWAYNEQFF
V: TRBV7-2; J: TRBJ1-4; CDR3: CASSDPGLPNEKLFF
V: TRBV20-1; J: TRBJ2-7; CDR3: CSATWTGYEQYF
V: TRBV9; J: TRBJ2-2; CDR3: CASSVGGTGELFF
V: TRBV30; J: TRBJ1-6; CDR3: CAWSVRFGTGDSPLHF
V: TRBV7-2; J: TRBJ2-7; CDR3: CASSLVGTPAYEQYF
V: TRBV4-2; J: TRBJ2-1; CDR3: CASSPPLAGARGYEQFF
V: TRBV28; J: TRBJ2-3; CDR3: CASSLIPPGSRTDTQYF
V: TRBV20-1; J: TRBJ1-2; CDR3: CSAIHQGVSGYTF
V: TRBV4-3; J: TRBJ2-7; CDR3: CASSQVWGQGFEQYF
V: TRBV4-2; J: TRBJ2-7; CDR3: CASSLPQGDEQYF
V: TRBV29-1; J: TRBJ2-7; CDR3: CSVRDLTYEQYF
V: TRBV6-5; J: TRBJ2-7; CDR3: CASSYAAPSYEQYF
V: TRBV29-1; J: TRBJ1-1; CDR3: CSVRQMNTEAFF
V: TRBV18; J: TRBJ2-7; CDR3: CASSPYRVYEQYF
V: TRBV24-1; J: TRBJ2-5; CDR3: CATSDLPRGQGKGETQYF
V: TRBV20-1; J: TRBJ2-3; CDR3: CSASTRTDTQYF
V: TRBV27; J: TRBJ2-1; CDR3: CASSAGLALGNEQFF
V: TRBV4-3; J: TRBJ1-1; CDR3: CASSQGTGDMNTEAFF
V: TRBV28; J: TRBJ2-1; CDR3: CASSFITSGPYNEQFF
V: TRBV9; J: TRBJ2-2; CDR3: CASSVVAGGELFF
V: TRBV5-1; J: TRBJ2-2; CDR3: CASSPTGGPNTGELFF
V: TRBV7-9; J: TRBJ2-1; CDR3: CASSSTLAANEQFF
V: TRBV6-1; J: TRBJ2-5; CDR3: CASSGVSTQQETQYF
V: TRBV4-3; J: TRBJ2-2; CDR3: CASSQGLAGPGELFF
V: TRBV12-3/TRBV12-4; J: TRBJ2-1; CDR3: CASSWPPPGLAIYRNNEQFF
V: TRBV4-3; J: TRBJ2-3; CDR3: CASSHGTHGTTQYF
V: TRBV5-6; J: TRBJ1-1; CDR3: CASGVERDVTEAFF
V: TRBV14; J: TRBJ2-3; CDR3: CASRRAGTTDTQYF
V: TRBV18; J: TRBJ2-7; CDR3: CASHVGGTQYF
V: TRBV28; J: TRBJ2-7; CDR3: CASSFGGTGTSYEQYF
V: TRBV29-1; J: TRBJ2-1; CDR3: CSSKRETYNEQFF
V: TRBV29-1; J: TRBJ2-5; CDR3: CSVEDPGTGQETQYF
V: TRBV5-1; J: TRBJ1-4; CDR3: CASRDHEGRTGNEKLFF
V: TRBV6-5; J: TRBJ2-1; CDR3: CASSYRWGEQFF
V: TRBV9; J: TRBJ2-2; CDR3: CASSGMTGLSTGELFF
V: TRBV28; J: TRBJ2-1; CDR3: CASSMGEAGYEQFF
V: TRBV7-2; J: TRBJ2-1; CDR3: CASSSDSVYNEQFF
V: TRBV4-2; J: TRBJ2-6; CDR3: CASSQERAGGANVLTF
V: TRBV7-2; J: TRBJ2-1; CDR3: CASSLAGFVQFF
V: TRBV12-5; J: TRBJ2-1; CDR3: CASGLVVSLEYSKQFF
V: TRBV9; J: TRBJ2-4; CDR3: CASSPPDRAKAKNIQYF
V: TRBV19; J: TRBJ2-5; CDR3: CASSIAYTGQETQYF
V: TRBV5-1; J: TRBJ1-2; CDR3: CASSLANNYGYTF
V: TRBV6-5; J: TRBJ2-3; CDR3: CASSYSTASDFTDTQYF
V: TRBV12-5; J: TRBJ2-5; CDR3: CASGLPPGGNQETQYF
V: TRBV27; J: TRBJ2-7; CDR3: CASSHGQLYEQYF
V: TRBV20-1; J: TRBJ2-7; CDR3: CSARLRSRSYEQYF